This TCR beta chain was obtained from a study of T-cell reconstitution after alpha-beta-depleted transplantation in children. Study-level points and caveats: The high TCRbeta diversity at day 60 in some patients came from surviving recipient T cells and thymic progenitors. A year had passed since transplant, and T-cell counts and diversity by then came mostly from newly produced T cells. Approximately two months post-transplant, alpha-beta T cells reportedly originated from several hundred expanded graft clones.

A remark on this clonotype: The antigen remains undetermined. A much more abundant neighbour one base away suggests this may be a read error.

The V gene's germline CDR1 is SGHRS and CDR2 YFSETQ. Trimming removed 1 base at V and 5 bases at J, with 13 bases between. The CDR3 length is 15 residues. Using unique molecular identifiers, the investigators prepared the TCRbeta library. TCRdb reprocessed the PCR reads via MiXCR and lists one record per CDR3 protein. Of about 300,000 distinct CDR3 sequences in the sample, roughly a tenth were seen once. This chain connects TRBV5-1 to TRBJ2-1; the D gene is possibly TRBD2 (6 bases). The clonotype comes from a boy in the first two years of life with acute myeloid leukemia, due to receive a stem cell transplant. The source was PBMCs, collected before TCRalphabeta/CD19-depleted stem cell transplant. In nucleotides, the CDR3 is TGCGCCAGCAGCTTGCTCGGGACTCGACACAATGAGCAGTTCTTC. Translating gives CASSLLGTRHNEQFF.